The 21 T cell receptor beta chains presented below share a single source sample, sequenced in a study of OX40 agonist ivuxolimab in advanced cancers. Some clones are missing from TCRdb's copy, which holds only in-frame ones; the method was immunoSEQ multiplex PCR. In the table there are 65,000 to 95,000 clones, less than 95% of which are singletons. The source material was CD4+ or CD8+ T cells sorted from blood, sampled in a trial of the OX40 agonist ivuxolimab. These receptors were taken from an adult with an advanced solid tumor such as melanoma, head and neck, liver or kidney cancer.

V and J are TRBV7-9 and TRBJ1-6; D ambiguous. Germline values: CDR1 SEHNR, CDR2 FQNEAQ (reference sequence). Between the trimmed V and J ends, which lost 7 bases and 1 base, there was a span of 8 bases. This CDR3 region has 14 residues. Here the CDR3 reads CASTVGSYNSPLHF. In DNA form, the CDR3 reads TGTGCCAGCACTGTTGGGTCCTATAATTCACCCCTCCACTTT.

DNA for the CDR3: TGCGCCAGCAGCCCAGGACAGGGGGCTACTAATGAAAAACTGTTTTTT. Translating gives CASSPGQGATNEKLFF. The V gene is TRBV5-1, the J gene TRBJ1-4; 11 bases are shared with TRBD1. The CDR3 runs 16 residues. Germline V gene lookup returns CDR1 SGHRS and CDR2 YFSETQ. Unmatched junction bases numbered 4, after V lost 4 bases and J lost 2 bases.

This rearrangement joins TRBV9 to TRBJ2-5; D possibly corresponds to TRBD1 (5 bases). V was shortened by 3 bases and J by 2 bases, with 17 bases between the two germline ends. Germline CDR1 SGDLS, CDR2 YYNGEE. The CDR3 has 16 residues. The CDR3 nucleotides are TGTGCCAGCAGCGCACAAATTCAGGGCTTTCAAGAGACCCAGTACTTC. Translated: CASSAQIQGFQETQYF. Combining the CDR3 with reference TRBV9 and TRBJ2-5 gives the whole variable domain DSGVTQTPKHLITATGQRVTLRCSPRSGDLSVYWYQQSLDQGLQFLIQYYNGEERAKGNILERFSAQQFPDLHSELNLSSLELGDSALYFCASSAQIQGFQETQYFGPGTRLLVL.

The chain employs TRBV19 and TRBJ2-3; the match to TRBD1 covers 9 bases. V was pared by 7 bases and J by 3 bases, with 11 bases of the junction left unmatched. Germline lookup yields CDR1 LNHDA and CDR2 SQIVND (reference sequence). This CDR3 spans 16 amino acids. The CDR3, as DNA: TGTGCCAGTACCCCATCTTTGACAGGGGGAACAGATACGCAGTATTTT. It specifies CASTPSLTGGTDTQYF.

This clone appeared a few times. The gene calls are TRBV19 and TRBJ1-2, with 7 bases identical to TRBD1. Unmatched junction bases numbered 6, after V lost 6 bases and J lost 2 bases. Germline V gene lookup returns CDR1 LNHDA and CDR2 SQIVND (reference sequence). This CDR3 has 14 residues. CDR3 bases: TGTGCCAGTAGGTCCGGCAGGGGGAACTATGGCTACACCTTC. Translating gives CASRSGRGNYGYTF. Combining the CDR3 with reference TRBV19 and TRBJ1-2 gives the whole variable domain DGGITQSPKYLFRKEGQNVTLSCEQNLNHDAMYWYRQDPGQGLRLIYYSQIVNDFQKGDIAEGYSVSREKKESFPLTVTSAQKNPTAFYLCASRSGRGNYGYTFGSGTRLTVV.

V gene TRBV5-6 combines with J gene TRBJ1-2; 10 nucleotides align to TRBD1. There are 14 residues in the CDR3. Germline V gives CDR1 SGHDT, CDR2 YYEEEE. After removal of 4 bases from V and 4 bases from J, the junction contained 4 bases not matched to a gene. The CDR3 DNA is TGTGCCAGCAGCAGGACAGGGGGTCTCTATGGCTACACCTTC. Translation gives CASSRTGGLYGYTF.

V usage is TRBV7-2 and J usage is TRBJ1-1, with unresolved D. Between the trimmed V and J ends, which lost 3 bases and 1 base, there was a span of 6 bases. The CDR3 runs 13 residues. Germline-derived CDR1 and CDR2 are SGHTA and FQGNSA. CDR3: CASSFARNTEAFF. CDR3 coding DNA: TGTGCCAGCAGCTTCGCTAGGAACACTGAAGCTTTCTTT.

The V call is TRBV6-5, the J call TRBJ1-6; no definite D call. Germline CDR1 MNHEY, CDR2 SVGAGI. This CDR3 has 13 residues. Trimming cost V 4 bases and J 7 bases, with 8 bases left between them. Here the CDR3 DNA reads TGTGCCAGCAGTTCCCAGTGGAATTCACCCCTCCACTTT. As protein: CASSSQWNSPLHF.

The gene calls are TRBV19 and TRBJ2-6; the match to TRBD2 covers 14 bases. The CDR3 length is 18 residues. Germline V gene lookup returns CDR1 LNHDA and CDR2 SQIVND (reference sequence). V was pared by 6 bases and J by 0 bases, with 4 bases of the junction left unmatched. This CDR3 reads CASRGLAGANSGANVLTF. The DNA for the CDR3 is TGTGCCAGTAGGGGACTAGCGGGGGCCAACTCTGGGGCCAACGTCCTGACTTTC.

The chain joins TRBV2 to TRBJ2-5; D may be TRBD2 (6 bases). Per the germline V gene, CDR1 is SNHLY and CDR2 is FYNNEI. V lost 3 bases and J 6 bases, leaving 8 bases between the germline ends. This CDR3 comprises 12 residues. The CDR3: CASSDGRKTQYF. DNA of the CDR3: TGTGCCAGCAGTGACGGGAGAAAGACCCAGTACTTC.

This chain uses TRBV4-1 with TRBJ2-3; no clear D. CDR1 and CDR2 from the germline V gene are MGHRA and YSYEKL. The CDR3 spans 15 residues. With 1 base removed from V and 0 bases from J, the gap between germline ends came to 8 bases. The CDR3 bases are TGCGCCAGCAGCCAAGTCGGAATAAGCACAGATACGCAGTATTTT. Its translation is CASSQVGISTDTQYF.

The chain employs TRBV19 and TRBJ1-4; 7 nucleotides line up with TRBD1. J gave up 8 bases and V 9 bases, and 6 bases lay outside the gene matches. The CDR3 contains 12 residues. CDR1 is LNHDA, CDR2 SQIVND, per germline (reference sequence). CDR3 region: CASTRGREKLFF. The CDR3 bases are TGTGCCAGCACGAGGGGGCGCGAAAAACTGTTTTTT.

The rearrangement links TRBV6-1 to TRBJ1-5, with D perhaps TRBD1 (5 bases). The CDR3 has 13 residues. CDR1 is MNHNS, CDR2 SASEGT, per germline. V was shortened by 6 bases and J by 6 bases, with 12 bases between the two germline ends. For the CDR3, the DNA is TGTGCCAGCAGCCTCACAGGTAGTCAGCCCCAGCATTTT. It translates to CASSLTGSQPQHF.

This clone is a singleton in its sample. The chain is built from TRBV6-1 and TRBJ2-3; D is undetermined. The V gene's germline CDR1 is MNHNS and CDR2 SASEGT. Deletions cut 7 bases from V and 6 bases from J, with 11 bases between. This CDR3 spans 12 amino acids. The DNA of the CDR3 is TGTGCCAGCAAACCCCCACAGGATACGCAGTATTTT. Translation: CASKPPQDTQYF.

Here the CDR3 reads CASSSRLAGFQFF. In DNA form, the CDR3 reads TGTGCCAGCAGTTCCAGACTAGCGGGGTTCCAGTTCTTC. V usage is TRBV27 and J usage is TRBJ2-1, with 11 bases fitting TRBD2. There are 13 residues in the CDR3. V lost 4 bases, J lost 13 bases, and 6 bases stayed unmatched. The germline CDR1 and CDR2 sequences are MNHEY and SMNVEV (reference sequence).

This rearrangement joins TRBV6-1 to TRBJ1-2; a possible D gene is TRBD1 (5 bases). CDR1 MNHNS and CDR2 SASEGT come from the germline V gene. Trimming shortened V by 6 bases and J by 6 bases, and 14 bases separated the two germline ends. The length of the CDR3 is 13 residues. The CDR3 sequence: CASRSPGGDGYTF. The CDR3 nucleotides read TGTGCCAGCAGGTCCCCGGGGGGTGATGGCTACACCTTC.

This clone was counted a single time. The rearrangement joins TRBV28 to TRBJ2-7; 7 bases are a match to TRBD1. CDR3 size: 12 residues. J lost 6 bases, V lost 5 bases, and 4 bases had no gene match. Germline V lookup: CDR1 MDHEN, CDR2 SYDVKM. The CDR3 reads CASSKGDSEQYV. The CDR3 region has the DNA TGTGCCAGCAGTAAGGGGGACAGCGAGCAGTACGTC.

The gene calls are TRBV5-8 and TRBJ2-3, with D possibly matching TRBD2 (5 bases). V lost 4 bases to trimming and J lost 5 bases, with 11 bases between them. Germline CDR1 SGHTS, CDR2 YDEGEE. CDR3 length equals 13 residues. CDR3 sequence (DNA): TGTGCCAGCAGCCCAGGAGGCGGAGATACGCAGTATTTT. Its translation is CASSPGGGDTQYF.

Here the CDR3 reads CASSEQGAIYNEQFF. CDR3 DNA sequence: TGTGCCAGCAGTGAACAGGGGGCAATCTACAATGAGCAGTTCTTC. The chain combines TRBV6-1 with TRBJ2-1; 8 nucleotides line up with TRBD1. The CDR3 is 15 amino acids. With V trimmed by 2 bases and J by 3 bases, 3 bases remained unmatched. CDR1 and CDR2 from the germline V gene are MNHNS and SASEGT.

The chain combines TRBV19 with TRBJ2-3; unclear D gene. Germline V gives CDR1 LNHDA, CDR2 SQIVND (reference sequence). The CDR3 extends over 13 amino acids. V lost 5 bases and J 2 bases, leaving 8 bases between the germline ends. The CDR3 region has the DNA TGTGCCAGTAGTGGGATCTACACAGATACGCAGTATTTT. Its translation: CASSGIYTDTQYF.

This chain connects TRBV2 to TRBJ2-5; the match to TRBD1 covers 7 bases. The length of the CDR3 is 14 residues. Unmatched junction bases numbered 8, after V lost 8 bases and J lost 2 bases. The germline CDR1 and CDR2 sequences are SNHLY and FYNNEI. The CDR3 DNA sequence: TGTGCCAGCCGGGACAGTGTGCTACAAGAGACCCAGTACTTC. This codes for CASRDSVLQETQYF.